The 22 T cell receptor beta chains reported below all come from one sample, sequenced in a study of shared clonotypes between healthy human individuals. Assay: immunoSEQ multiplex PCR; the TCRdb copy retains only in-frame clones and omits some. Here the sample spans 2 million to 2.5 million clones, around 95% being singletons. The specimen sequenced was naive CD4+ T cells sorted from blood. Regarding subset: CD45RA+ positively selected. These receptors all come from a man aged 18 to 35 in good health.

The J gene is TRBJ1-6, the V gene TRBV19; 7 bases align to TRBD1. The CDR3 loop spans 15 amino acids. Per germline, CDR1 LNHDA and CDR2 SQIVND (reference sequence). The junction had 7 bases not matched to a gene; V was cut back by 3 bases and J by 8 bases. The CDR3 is CASSIARGLDSPLHF. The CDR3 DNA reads TGTGCCAGTAGTATCGCCAGGGGGTTGGATTCACCCCTCCACTTT.

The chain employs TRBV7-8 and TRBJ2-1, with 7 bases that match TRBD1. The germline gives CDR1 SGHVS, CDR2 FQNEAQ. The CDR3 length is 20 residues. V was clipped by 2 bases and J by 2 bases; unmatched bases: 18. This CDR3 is CASSLIMRGRMVAPYNEQFF. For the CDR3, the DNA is TGTGCCAGCAGCTTAATTATGAGGGGGCGCATGGTGGCCCCCTACAATGAGCAGTTCTTC.

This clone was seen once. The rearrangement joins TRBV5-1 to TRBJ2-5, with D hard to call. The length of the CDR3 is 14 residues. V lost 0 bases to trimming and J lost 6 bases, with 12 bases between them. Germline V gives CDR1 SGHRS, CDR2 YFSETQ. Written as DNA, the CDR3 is TGCGCCAGCAGCTTGGGGCTAGGTATGCAGACCCAGTACTTC. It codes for CASSLGLGMQTQYF.

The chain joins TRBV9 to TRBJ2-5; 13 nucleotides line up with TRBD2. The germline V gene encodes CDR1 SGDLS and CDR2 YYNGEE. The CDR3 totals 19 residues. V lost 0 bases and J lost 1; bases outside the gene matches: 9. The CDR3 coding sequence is TGTGCCAGCAGCGTAGGGGTGGGGACTAGCGGGATGCTCCAAGAGACCCAGTACTTC. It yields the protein CASSVGVGTSGMLQETQYF.

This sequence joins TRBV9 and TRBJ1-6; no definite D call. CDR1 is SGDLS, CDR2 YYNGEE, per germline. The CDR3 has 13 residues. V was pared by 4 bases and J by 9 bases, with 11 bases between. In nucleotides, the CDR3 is TGTGCCAGCAGCTTTGAGTGGAGTTCACCCCTCCACTTT. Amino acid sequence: CASSFEWSSPLHF.

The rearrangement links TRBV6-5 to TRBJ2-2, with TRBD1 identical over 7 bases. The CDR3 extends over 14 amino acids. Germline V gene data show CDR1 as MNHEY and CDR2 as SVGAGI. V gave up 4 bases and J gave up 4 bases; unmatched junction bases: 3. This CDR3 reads CASSWDSFTGELFF. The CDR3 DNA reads TGTGCCAGCAGTTGGGACAGTTTCACCGGGGAGCTGTTTTTT.

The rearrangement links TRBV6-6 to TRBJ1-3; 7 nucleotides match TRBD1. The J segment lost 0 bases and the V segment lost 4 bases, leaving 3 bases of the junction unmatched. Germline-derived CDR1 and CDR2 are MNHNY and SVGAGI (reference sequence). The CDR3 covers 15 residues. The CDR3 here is CASSSGTVSGNTIYF. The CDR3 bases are TGTGCCAGCAGTTCCGGGACAGTCTCTGGAAACACCATATATTTT.

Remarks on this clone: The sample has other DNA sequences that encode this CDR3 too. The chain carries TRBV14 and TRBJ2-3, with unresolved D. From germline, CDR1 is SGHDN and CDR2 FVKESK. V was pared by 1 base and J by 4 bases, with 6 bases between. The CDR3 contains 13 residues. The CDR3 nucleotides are TGTGCCAGCAGCCAAGTTGGACCAGATACGCAGTATTTT. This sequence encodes CASSQVGPDTQYF.

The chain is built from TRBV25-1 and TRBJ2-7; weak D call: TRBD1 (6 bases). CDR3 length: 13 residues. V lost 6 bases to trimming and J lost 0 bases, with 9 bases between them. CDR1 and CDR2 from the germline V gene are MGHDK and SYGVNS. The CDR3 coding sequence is TGTGCCAGCAGGCCGGACAGCTCCTACGAGCAGTACTTC. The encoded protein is CASRPDSSYEQYF.

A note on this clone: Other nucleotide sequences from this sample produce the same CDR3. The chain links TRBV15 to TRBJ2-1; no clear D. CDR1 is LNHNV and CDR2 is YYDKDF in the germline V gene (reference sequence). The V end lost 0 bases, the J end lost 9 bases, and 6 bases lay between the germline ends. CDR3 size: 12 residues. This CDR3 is CATSRDWSEQFF. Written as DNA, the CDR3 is TGTGCCACCAGCAGAGATTGGTCTGAGCAGTTCTTC. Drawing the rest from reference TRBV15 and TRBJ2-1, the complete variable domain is DAMVIQNPRYQVTQFGKPVTLSCSQTLNHNVMYWYQQKSSQAPKLLFHYYDKDFNNEADTPDNFQSRRPNTSFCFLDIRSPGLGDTAMYLCATSRDWSEQFFGPGTRLTVL.

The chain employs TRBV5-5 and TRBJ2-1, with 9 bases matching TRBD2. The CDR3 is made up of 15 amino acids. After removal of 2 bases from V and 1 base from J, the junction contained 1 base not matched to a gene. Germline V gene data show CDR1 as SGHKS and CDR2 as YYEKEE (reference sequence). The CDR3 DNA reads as TGTGCCAGCAGCTTTAGCGGGAGTTCCTACAATGAGCAGTTCTTC. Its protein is CASSFSGSSYNEQFF.

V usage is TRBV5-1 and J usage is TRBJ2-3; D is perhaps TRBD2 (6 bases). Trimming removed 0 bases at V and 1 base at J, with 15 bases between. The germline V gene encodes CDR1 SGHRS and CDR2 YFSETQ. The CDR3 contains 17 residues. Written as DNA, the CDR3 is TGCGCCAGCAGCTTGGAGCCGGGAGTTCCTCGCACAGATACGCAGTATTTT. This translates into CASSLEPGVPRTDTQYF.

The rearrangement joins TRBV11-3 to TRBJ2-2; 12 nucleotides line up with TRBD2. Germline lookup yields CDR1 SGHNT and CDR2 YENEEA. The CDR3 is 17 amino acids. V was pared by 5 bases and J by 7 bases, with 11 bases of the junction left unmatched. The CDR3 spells CASSRTRTSGIDGELFF. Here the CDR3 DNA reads TGTGCCAGCAGCCGAACCCGGACTAGCGGGATTGACGGGGAGCTGTTTTTT.

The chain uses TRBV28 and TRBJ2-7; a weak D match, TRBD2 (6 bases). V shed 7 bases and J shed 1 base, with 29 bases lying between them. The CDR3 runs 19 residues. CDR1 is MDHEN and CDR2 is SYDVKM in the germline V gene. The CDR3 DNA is TGTGCCAGCACCTTAAATGAGGGCAGGGAGGATTTCCAATCCTACGAGCAGTACTTC. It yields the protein CASTLNEGREDFQSYEQYF.

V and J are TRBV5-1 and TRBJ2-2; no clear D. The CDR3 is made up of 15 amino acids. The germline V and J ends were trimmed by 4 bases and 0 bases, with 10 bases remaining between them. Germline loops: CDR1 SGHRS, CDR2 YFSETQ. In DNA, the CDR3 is TGCGCCAGCAGCCTGAGTGCGACGAACACCGGGGAGCTGTTTTTT. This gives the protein CASSLSATNTGELFF.

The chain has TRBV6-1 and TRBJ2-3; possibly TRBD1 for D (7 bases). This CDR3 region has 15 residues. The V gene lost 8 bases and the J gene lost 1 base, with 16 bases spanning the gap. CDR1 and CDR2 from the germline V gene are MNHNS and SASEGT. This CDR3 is CASQGGSGRTDTQYF. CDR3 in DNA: TGTGCCAGCCAGGGGGGTTCGGGCCGCACAGATACGCAGTATTTT.

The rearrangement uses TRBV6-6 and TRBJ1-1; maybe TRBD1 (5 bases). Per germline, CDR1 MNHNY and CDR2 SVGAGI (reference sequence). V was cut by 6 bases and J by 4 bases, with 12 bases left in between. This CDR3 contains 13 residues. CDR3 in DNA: TGTGCCAGCAGAAATCAGGGTAGCACTGAAGCTTTCTTT. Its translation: CASRNQGSTEAFF.

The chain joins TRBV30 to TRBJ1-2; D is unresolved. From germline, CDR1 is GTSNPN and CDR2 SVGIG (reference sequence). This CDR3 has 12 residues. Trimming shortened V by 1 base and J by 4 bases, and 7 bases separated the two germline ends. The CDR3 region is CAWSEGTYGYTF. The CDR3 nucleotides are TGTGCCTGGAGTGAAGGAACCTATGGCTACACCTTC.

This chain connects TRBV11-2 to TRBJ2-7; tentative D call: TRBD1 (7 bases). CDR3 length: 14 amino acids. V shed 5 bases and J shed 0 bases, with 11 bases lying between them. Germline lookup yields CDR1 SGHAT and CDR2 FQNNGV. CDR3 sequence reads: CASSAGQSSYEQYF. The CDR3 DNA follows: TGTGCCAGCAGCGCGGGACAGAGCTCCTACGAGCAGTACTTC.

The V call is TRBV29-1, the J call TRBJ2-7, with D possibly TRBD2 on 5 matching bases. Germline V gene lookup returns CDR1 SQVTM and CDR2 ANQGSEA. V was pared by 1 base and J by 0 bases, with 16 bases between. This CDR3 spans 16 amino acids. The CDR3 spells CSVEVPDSRSSYEQYF. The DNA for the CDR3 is TGCAGCGTTGAAGTTCCGGACTCAAGGAGCTCCTACGAGCAGTACTTC.

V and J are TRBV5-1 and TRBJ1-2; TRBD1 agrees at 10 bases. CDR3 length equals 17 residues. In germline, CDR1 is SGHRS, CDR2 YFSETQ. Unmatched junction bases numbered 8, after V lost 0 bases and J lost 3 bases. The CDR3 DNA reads TGCGCCAGCAGCTTGGTGGGACAGGGGTCCCTAGACTATGGCTACACCTTC. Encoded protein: CASSLVGQGSLDYGYTF.

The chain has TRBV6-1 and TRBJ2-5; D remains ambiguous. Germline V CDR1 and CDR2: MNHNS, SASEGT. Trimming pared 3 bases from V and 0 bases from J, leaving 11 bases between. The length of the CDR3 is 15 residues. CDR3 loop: CASSEGSPNQETQYF. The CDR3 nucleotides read TGTGCCAGCAGTGAGGGATCCCCTAACCAAGAGACCCAGTACTTC.